The 21 T cell receptor beta chains below were found in one sample sequenced in a study of early T cells in non-severe SARS-CoV-2 infection. TCRdb re-called the 5' RACE reads through MiXCR, storing one row per CDR3 protein. The table shows tens of thousands of distinct CDR3 sequences, with roughly an eighth occurring only once. This specimen consisted of whole blood, obtained at baseline. These TCRs come from an adult who was a healthcare worker with PCR-confirmed SARS-CoV-2 infection or an uninfected control (not recorded which).

This clonotype was observed a few times. The gene calls are TRBV10-3 and TRBJ2-3; either TRBD1 or TRBD2 may supply D (5 bases each). The germline V and J ends were trimmed by 10 bases and 0 bases, with 17 bases remaining between them. This CDR3 is 15 amino acids long. CDR1 is ENHRY and CDR2 is SYGVKD in the germline V gene. The chain's CDR3 is CATQLGGRSTDTQYF. Written as DNA, the CDR3 is TGTGCCACGCAACTTGGGGGTCGCAGCACAGATACGCAGTATTTT.

The chain combines TRBV6-2 or TRBV6-3 with TRBJ2-1; D not resolved. CDR3 size: 13 residues. Germline assignment: CDR1 MNHEY and CDR2 SVGEGT. Trimming removed 6 bases from V and 2 bases from J, with 8 bases in between. The CDR3 DNA sequence: TGTGCCAGCAGGCCGGGCACCTACAATGAGCAGTTCTTC. Translating gives CASRPGTYNEQFF.

This clonotype was counted only a few times. The chain joins TRBV18 to TRBJ1-1, with a tentative D call TRBD1 (6 bases). Germline V lookup: CDR1 KGHSH, CDR2 LQKENI. Trimming left V 3 bases short and J 8 bases short, with 16 bases between. The CDR3 is 14 amino acids. CDR3 DNA: TGTGCCAGCTCACCCCCGGGGGGCTGGGACGAAGCTTTCTTT. This encodes CASSPPGGWDEAFF.

This clonotype was seen only a few times. CDR3 residues: CASSTLQGPYEQYF. The CDR3, as DNA: TGTGCCAGCAGTACCCTCCAGGGGCCCTACGAGCAGTACTTC. The chain couples TRBV28 to TRBJ2-7; possible D gene TRBD1, 6 bases. Trimming left V 5 bases short and J 2 bases short, with 13 bases between. The germline CDR1 and CDR2 sequences are MDHEN and SYDVKM. This CDR3 spans 14 amino acids.

The chain links TRBV28 to TRBJ1-5, with 7 bases identical to TRBD1. The J call is doubtful: the DNA matches TRBJ2-3 better. This CDR3 is built from 14 residues. The germline gives CDR1 MDHEN, CDR2 SYDVKM. This chain's CDR3 is CASAGGKGGQPQYF. Here the CDR3 DNA reads TGTGCCTCGGCAGGGGGTAAAGGTGGTCAGCCCCAGTATTTT.

The chain couples TRBV27 to TRBJ2-7; D possibly matches TRBD1 or TRBD2 (6 bases each). Germline V gene data show CDR1 as MNHEY and CDR2 as SMNVEV (reference sequence). V shed 3 bases and J shed 7 bases, with 16 bases lying between them. The CDR3 extends over 14 amino acids. The CDR3 is CASSFLQGLPEQYF. The CDR3, as DNA: TGTGCCAGCAGTTTTTTACAGGGACTGCCGGAGCAGTACTTC.

The J gene is TRBJ1-1, the V gene TRBV27, with D possibly TRBD1 on 5 matching bases. Germline V gene data show CDR1 as MNHEY and CDR2 as SMNVEV (reference sequence). This CDR3 region has 15 residues. V lost 1 base to trimming and J lost 2 bases, with 11 bases between them. The CDR3, as DNA: TGTGCCAGCAGTTTATGGGGCAGGACCAACACTGAAGCTTTCTTT. It codes for CASSLWGRTNTEAFF.

The gene calls are TRBV7-9 and TRBJ2-7, with TRBD1 as a possible D gene (5 bases). The germline V gene has CDR1 SEHNR and CDR2 FQNEAQ (reference sequence). This CDR3 is 13 amino acids long. The V end was cut by 1 base, the J end by 5 bases, with 9 bases between. The CDR3 loop reads CASSLVSQDEQYF. The CDR3 DNA is TGTGCCAGCAGCTTAGTCTCACAGGACGAGCAGTACTTC.

With respect to this clonotype: It may be a read error: a sequence one base away is much more abundant. CDR3 in DNA: TGTGCCAGCAGCCGGATTCGCTTCCAGTGGACAGCGTACAATGAGCAGTTCTTC. This codes for CASSRIRFQWTAYNEQFF. The chain recombines TRBV7-9 with TRBJ2-1; D is possibly TRBD1 (6 bases). V lost 5 bases and J 4 bases, leaving 24 bases between the germline ends. Looked up from germline, CDR1 is SEHNR and CDR2 is FQNEAQ (reference sequence). This CDR3 has 18 amino acids.

This chain connects TRBV12-3 or TRBV12-4 to TRBJ2-1; a weak D match, TRBD2 (5 bases). Trimming cost V 10 bases and J 6 bases, with 13 bases left between them. The CDR3 loop spans 12 amino acids. In DNA, the CDR3 is TGTGCCAACGAGAGGGCGAGCAATGAGCAGTTCTTC. Its protein is CANERASNEQFF.

The table lists this clonotype with many counts. The chain links TRBV7-9 to TRBJ2-1; weak D call: TRBD1 (5 bases). The CDR3 runs 15 residues. Germline V gives CDR1 SEHNR, CDR2 FQNEAQ (reference sequence). Trimming took 5 bases from V and 5 from J, leaving 16 bases between them. The CDR3 protein is CASSPTRAGDNEQFF. The CDR3 coding sequence is TGTGCCAGCAGCCCCACCAGGGCCGGAGACAATGAGCAGTTCTTC. The variable domain in full, with the rest retrieved from reference TRBV7-9 and TRBJ2-1, is DTGVSQNPRHKITKRGQNVTFRCDPISEHNRLYWYRQTLGQGPEFLTYFQNEAQLEKSRLLSDRFSAERPKGSFSTLEIQRTEQGDSAMYLCASSPTRAGDNEQFFGPGTRLTVL.

This clonotype was seen ten or more times. The chain employs TRBV13 and TRBJ2-5; possibly TRBD1 for D (7 bases). Germline CDR1 is PRHDT and CDR2 is FYEKMQ (reference sequence). The CDR3 covers 15 residues. Trimming left V 4 bases short and J 5 bases short, with 17 bases between. CDR3 DNA sequence: TGTGCCAGCAGCTCGGCACAGGGGAGGCTGGAGACCCAGTACTTC. This codes for CASSSAQGRLETQYF.

The chain carries TRBV7-2 and TRBJ2-7; 11 bases line up with TRBD2. With V trimmed by 5 bases and J by 10 bases, 13 bases remained unmatched. The CDR3 contains 15 residues. The germline gives CDR1 SGHTA, CDR2 FQGNSA. CDR3 DNA: TGTGCCAGCAGCGAAAACCGGCTAGCGGGAGGTTATCAGTACTTC. Translating gives CASSENRLAGGYQYF.

The CDR3 is CASSQEAHGAGEPNQPQHF. The CDR3, as DNA: TGCGCCAGCAGCCAAGAAGCCCATGGGGCAGGGGAACCCAATCAGCCCCAGCATTTT. The V gene is TRBV4-1, the J gene TRBJ1-5; maybe TRBD1 (6 bases). CDR1 is MGHRA, CDR2 YSYEKL, per germline. Trimming removed 0 bases at V and 3 bases at J, with 21 bases between. The CDR3 has 19 amino acids.

This clonotype was seen only a few times. This chain uses TRBV27 with TRBJ2-7, with TRBD2 identical over 9 bases. Germline CDR1 is MNHEY and CDR2 is SMNVEV (reference sequence). The CDR3 sequence is 14 residues long. J was trimmed by 1 base and V by 7 bases; bases with no gene match: 5. The CDR3: CASTLTSGSYEQYF. In DNA form, the CDR3 reads TGTGCCAGCACTTTGACTAGCGGTTCCTACGAGCAGTACTTC.

This clonotype was counted ten times or more. The V and J genes are TRBV2 and TRBJ2-3, with D maybe TRBD2 (5 bases). V was clipped by 3 bases and J by 1 base, with 8 bases between them. Germline values: CDR1 SNHLY, CDR2 FYNNEI. The CDR3 is made up of 14 amino acids. DNA of the CDR3: TGTGCCAGCAGTGACGGGGTGGGCACAGATACGCAGTATTTT. Protein product: CASSDGVGTDTQYF.

This chain links TRBV2 with TRBJ2-5; TRBD1 agrees at 7 bases. V dropped 4 bases and J dropped 4; count of bases not matched to a gene: 12. The CDR3 runs to 16 residues. CDR1 is SNHLY and CDR2 is FYNNEI in the germline V gene. CDR3: CASSGGGRVVRETQYF. The CDR3 bases are TGTGCCAGCAGTGGAGGGGGCCGCGTGGTGAGAGAGACCCAGTACTTC.

This clonotype was found many times. V is TRBV20-1 and J is TRBJ2-1; TRBD1 aligns across 7 bases. Losses at the gene ends were 4 bases for V and 1 base for J; bases not matched to a gene: 4. Germline V CDR1 and CDR2: DFQATT, SNEGSKA (reference sequence). This CDR3 has 14 amino acids. The CDR3 coding sequence is TGCAGTGCTACGGGACAGTCGTCCTACAATGAGCAGTTCTTC. Translation gives CSATGQSSYNEQFF.

The chain combines TRBV4-3 with TRBJ2-3; D call uncertain. The CDR3 is made up of 13 amino acids. V dropped 0 bases and J dropped 7 bases, with 8 bases sitting between them. Germline loops: CDR1 LGHNA, CDR2 YSLEER. The CDR3 sequence is CASSQDMSHTQYF. DNA of the CDR3: TGCGCCAGCAGCCAAGACATGAGTCATACGCAGTATTTT.

Only a few counts were recorded for this clonotype. This chain joins TRBV13 and TRBJ2-7; either TRBD1 or TRBD2 may supply D (6 bases each). CDR1 is PRHDT, CDR2 FYEKMQ, per germline (reference sequence). V was trimmed by 6 bases and J by 5 bases, leaving 14 bases between them. This CDR3 is 13 amino acids long. CDR3: CASSWEDRDEQYF. The DNA of the CDR3 is TGTGCCAGCAGTTGGGAGGACAGAGACGAGCAGTACTTC.

This clonotype was observed a few times. The rearrangement uses TRBV11-2 and TRBJ1-1; TRBD1 aligns across 8 bases. The CDR3 extends over 15 amino acids. With 5 bases clipped from V and 1 base from J, the junction kept 6 bases outside the gene matches. Germline CDR1 reads SGHAT; CDR2 reads FQNNGV. The CDR3 coding sequence is TGTGCCAGCAGCCCCCGGACAGGGTGGAACACTGAAGCTTTCTTT. This sequence encodes CASSPRTGWNTEAFF.